This T cell receptor (beta chain) is drawn from a study of T cell clones after liver transplantation. Study as a whole: Samples came from ITN030ST, which attempted immunosuppression withdrawal within 2 years of liver transplantation. Draws occurred before transplant, before withdrawal, and after complete or failed withdrawal. A pre-transplant mixed lymphocyte reaction with TCRbeta sequencing defined graft-donor-reactive clones followed in post-transplant blood.

Using immunoSEQ multiplex PCR, the repertoire was profiled, and TCRdb retains in-frame clones only, with some absent. The sample includes approximately 51,000 clones, approximately 71% of them seen just once. Whole-study findings and limits: A larger donor-reactive than third-party decline suggested partial antigen-specific deletion.

On this clone itself: The antigen remains unidentified.

V was pared by 0 bases and J by 7 bases, with 2 bases of the junction left unmatched. Germline CDR1 is WSHSY and CDR2 is SAAADI. This CDR3 spans 14 amino acids. The sequenced sample was CD4+ T cells from blood, obtained 52 to 60 months after liver transplant. The source of this sequence is a human patient who received a liver transplant. Some T cells could come from the graft donor. The chain couples TRBV10-2 to TRBJ1-4; TRBD1 matches 7 bases. CDR3 nucleotides: TGCGCCAGCAGTGAGTCGGCAGGGGGTGAAAAACTGTTTTTT. Translating gives CASSESAGGEKLFF.